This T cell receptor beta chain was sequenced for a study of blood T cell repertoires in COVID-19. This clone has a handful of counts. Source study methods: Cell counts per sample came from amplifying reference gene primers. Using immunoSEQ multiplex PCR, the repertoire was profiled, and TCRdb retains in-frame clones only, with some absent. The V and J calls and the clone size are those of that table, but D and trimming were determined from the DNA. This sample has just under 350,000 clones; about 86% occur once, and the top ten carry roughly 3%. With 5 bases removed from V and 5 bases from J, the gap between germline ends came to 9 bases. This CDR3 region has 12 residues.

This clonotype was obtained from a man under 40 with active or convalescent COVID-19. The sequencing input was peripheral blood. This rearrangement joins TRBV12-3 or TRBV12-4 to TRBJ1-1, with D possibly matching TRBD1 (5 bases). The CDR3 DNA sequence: TGTGCCAGCAGTCCCGGGGGTACTGAAGCTTTCTTT. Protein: CASSPGGTEAFF.